This T cell receptor beta chain stems from a study of blood T cell repertoires in COVID-19. On the study more broadly: The United States, Italy and Spain supplied acute and convalescent COVID-19 samples. Sample material is recorded as cDNA or gDNA derived from T cells, B-cell-depleted T cells, or PBMCs.

As processed by the authors: Quantification of nucleated cells was approximated via reference gene primer amplification. Profiling relied on immunoSEQ multiplex PCR, and the TCRdb table lists in-frame clones only, not all of them. V, J and clone size are those of that table, while D and trimming were read from the DNA. The sample contains 250,000 to 300,000 clones, 80% to 90% of which appear only once. The CDR3 covers 14 residues. V lost 1 base and J lost 11; bases outside the gene matches: 8. Germline CDR1 and CDR2: SNHLY and FYNNEI. Sequenced: peripheral blood. The clonotype originates from a man in his 60s with acute or convalescent COVID-19. This sequence joins TRBV2 and TRBJ1-5; 7 bases align to TRBD1. In nucleotides, the CDR3 is TGTGCCAGCAGTGAAGAAGGGGGCCCCAAGGCCCAGCATTTT. This sequence encodes CASSEEGGPKAQHF.